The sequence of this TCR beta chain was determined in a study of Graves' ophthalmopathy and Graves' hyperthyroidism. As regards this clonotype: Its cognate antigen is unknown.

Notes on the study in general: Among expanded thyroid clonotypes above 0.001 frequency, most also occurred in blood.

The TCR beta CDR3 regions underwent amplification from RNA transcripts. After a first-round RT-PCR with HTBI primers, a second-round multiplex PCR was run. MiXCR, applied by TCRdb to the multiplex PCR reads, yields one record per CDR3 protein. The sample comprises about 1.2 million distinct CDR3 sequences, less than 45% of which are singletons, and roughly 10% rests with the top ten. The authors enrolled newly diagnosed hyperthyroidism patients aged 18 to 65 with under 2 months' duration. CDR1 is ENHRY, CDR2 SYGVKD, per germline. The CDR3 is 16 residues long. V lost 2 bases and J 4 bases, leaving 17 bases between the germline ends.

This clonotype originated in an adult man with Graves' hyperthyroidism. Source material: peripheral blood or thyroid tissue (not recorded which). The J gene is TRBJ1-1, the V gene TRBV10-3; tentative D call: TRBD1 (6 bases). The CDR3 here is CAISEVPGHPATEAFF. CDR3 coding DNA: TGTGCCATCAGTGAGGTCCCGGGACATCCGGCCACTGAAGCTTTCTTT.